This T cell receptor beta chain was recovered during a study of T cell changes during pregnancy in multiple sclerosis. CDR3 size: 16 residues. Germline lookup yields CDR1 SGHTA and CDR2 FQGNSA. V was pared by 5 bases and J by 2 bases, with 5 bases of the junction left unmatched. Libraries were prepared by immunoSEQ multiplex PCR; TCRdb keeps only in-frame clonotypes and omits some of them. Counted here are 55,000 to 70,000 clones, roughly 93% occurring once; the ten biggest clones make up about 1.7%. Sample: peripheral blood, taken after pregnancy. V gene TRBV7-2 combines with J gene TRBJ2-5; TRBD2 aligns across 13 bases. The source is a female donor with multiple sclerosis, enrolled in a pregnancy study. The DNA of the CDR3 is TGTGCCAGCAGCCCCCCGGGACTAGCGGGACAAGAGACCCAGTACTTC. This gives the protein CASSPPGLAGQETQYF.